These 29 T cell receptor beta chains were sequenced from one sample in a study of T-cell memory formation after mild COVID-19. From the 5' RACE reads, TCRdb called clonotypes with MiXCR, one entry per CDR3 protein. Of hundreds of thousands of distinct CDR3 sequences listed, roughly 21% were seen once; the top ten hold around 12%. Sequences were obtained from PBMCs or a T cell subset sorted from them (not recorded which). These receptors were taken from an adult woman who had mild COVID-19 (a few samples of this study predate the infection). Cell type and time point are not known.

At least ten counts were recorded for this clonotype. This chain joins TRBV12-3 or TRBV12-4 and TRBJ1-5; possibly TRBD1 for D (5 bases). CDR3 length: 16 amino acids. V was clipped by 7 bases and J by 3 bases, with 19 bases between them. Here the CDR3 DNA reads TGTGCCAGCACGCCTTCAATGGCAGGGACCAATCAGCCCCAGCATTTT. Its translation: CASTPSMAGTNQPQHF.

This chain connects TRBV6-2 or TRBV6-3 to TRBJ2-3, with 7 positions matching TRBD1. Germline trimming cut 6 bases from V and 1 base from J; bases unmatched to any gene: 10. Germline V CDR1 and CDR2: MNHEY, SVGEGT. This CDR3 has 16 residues. The CDR3 sequence: CASSLRQGSGTDTQYF. The CDR3 bases are TGTGCCAGCAGCCTCCGACAGGGTAGCGGCACAGATACGCAGTATTTT.

This clonotype was counted only a few times. The rearrangement uses TRBV25-1 and TRBJ2-2, with a possible D match to TRBD2 (6 bases). Germline loops: CDR1 MGHDK, CDR2 SYGVNS. The CDR3 consists of 14 residues. V was pared by 7 bases and J by 1 base, with 10 bases between. This CDR3 reads CASNSGGNTGELFF. CDR3 in DNA: TGTGCCAGCAATTCCGGGGGGAACACCGGGGAGCTGTTTTTT.

This clonotype was seen only a few times. The rearrangement links TRBV5-6 to TRBJ1-2, with D uncertain. Germline V gene lookup returns CDR1 SGHDT and CDR2 YYEEEE. V lost 4 bases to trimming and J lost 2 bases, with 9 bases between them. This CDR3 is built from 13 residues. CDR3 nucleotide sequence: TGTGCCAGCAGCCCGGCCTTAAACTATGGCTACACCTTC. Translation gives CASSPALNYGYTF.

The rearrangement links TRBV6-1 to TRBJ2-7; D remains unclear. V was cut by 7 bases and J by 1 base, with 14 bases left in between. The V gene's germline CDR1 is MNHNS and CDR2 SASEGT. The CDR3 has 14 residues. CDR3 in DNA: TGTGCCAGCACTAACCCCAGGAGTTCCTACGAGCAGTACTTC. Its translation is CASTNPRSSYEQYF.

This clonotype has more than one count but fewer than ten. DNA for the CDR3: TGTGCCAGCAGCCAAGGGGACAAGGCACCCCTCCACTTT. Its protein is CASSQGDKAPLHF. This rearrangement joins TRBV4-2 to TRBJ1-6, with D perhaps TRBD1 (6 bases). Per germline, CDR1 LGHNA and CDR2 YNFKEQ. The CDR3 has 13 residues. V was clipped by 1 base and J by 11 bases, with 9 bases between them.

The table lists this clonotype with many counts. The chain has TRBV5-1 and TRBJ2-3; either TRBD1 or TRBD2 may fit D (6 bases each). Trimming took off 4 bases at V and 4 bases at J, with 19 bases between the two ends. Per the germline V gene, CDR1 is SGHRS and CDR2 is YFSETQ. This CDR3 spans 16 amino acids. The CDR3 DNA sequence: TGCGCCAGCAGCAACCTCGGAGGGGGGTCCGCAGATACGCAGTATTTT. Its protein is CASSNLGGGSADTQYF.

The rearrangement joins TRBV6-2 or TRBV6-3 to TRBJ2-7; 7 bases agree with TRBD2. Germline trimming cut 6 bases from V and 4 bases from J; bases unmatched to any gene: 9. Germline V CDR1 and CDR2: MNHEY, SVGEGT. The CDR3 has 14 residues. DNA for the CDR3: TGTGCCAGCAGCCGACTAGCCGCCGCGTACGAGCAGTACTTC. Translating it yields CASSRLAAAYEQYF.

The chain is built from TRBV9 and TRBJ1-3; 7 bases are a match to TRBD1. V shed 3 bases, J shed 4 bases, and the junction held 10 bases outside the gene matches. From germline, CDR1 is SGDLS and CDR2 YYNGEE. This CDR3 contains 16 residues. This CDR3 is CASSALTGSQGNTIYF. As DNA, the CDR3 is TGTGCCAGCAGCGCCCTGACAGGGTCGCAAGGAAACACCATATATTTT.

Comment on this clonotype: The junction departs from the called germline gene at one end, perhaps through a read error. The DNA for the CDR3 is TGTGCCAGCAAAGAGTACAGTGAGCAGTTCTTC. Translating it yields CASKEYSEQFF. This chain connects TRBV12-3 or TRBV12-4 to TRBJ2-1; D is uncertain. The CDR3 covers 11 residues.

The chain links TRBV7-8 to TRBJ2-7; 9 positions match TRBD2. Trimming cost V 4 bases and J 4 bases; bases outside gene matches: 8. Per the germline V gene, CDR1 is SGHVS and CDR2 is FQNEAQ. The CDR3 spans 15 residues. CDR3: CASSSIAGDRYEQYF. The CDR3 coding sequence is TGTGCCAGCAGCTCAATAGCGGGAGATAGGTACGAGCAGTACTTC.

This clonotype was counted between two and nine times. The V call is TRBV20-1, the J call TRBJ2-5, with D unresolved. Germline V gene sequence: CDR1 DFQATT, CDR2 SNEGSKA (reference sequence). This CDR3 is 12 amino acids long. Trimming stripped 3 bases from V and 4 bases from J, with 9 bases between. CDR3 coding DNA: TGCAGTGCTAGGGCCTTACGAGAGACCCAGTACTTC. Its protein product is CSARALRETQYF.

This clonotype was observed at least ten times. The genes are TRBV12-3 or TRBV12-4 and TRBJ1-2, with D unresolved. The CDR3 covers 13 residues. V was trimmed by 2 bases and J by 3 bases, leaving 7 bases between them. The CDR3 loop reads CASSLLMDYGYTF. The CDR3 region has the DNA TGTGCCAGCAGTTTACTCATGGACTATGGCTACACCTTC.

The chain has TRBV24-1 and TRBJ1-5; perhaps TRBD1 as D (5 bases). The V end was cut by 3 bases, the J end by 5 bases, with 10 bases between. The CDR3 runs to 14 residues. From germline, CDR1 is KGHDR and CDR2 SFDVKD. CDR3 residues: CATSDGGGDQPQHF. In DNA form, the CDR3 reads TGTGCCACCAGTGATGGGGGGGGGGATCAGCCCCAGCATTTT.

This clonotype has a handful of counts. This rearrangement joins TRBV6-2 or TRBV6-3 to TRBJ2-4; 9 nucleotides match TRBD1. Germline-derived CDR1 and CDR2 are MNHEY and SVGEGT. V was clipped by 6 bases and J by 2 bases; unmatched bases: 8. This CDR3 has 16 amino acids. Here the CDR3 DNA reads TGTGCCAGCAGCTCCGCGGGACAGGGAACCAAAAACATTCAGTACTTC. This gives the protein CASSSAGQGTKNIQYF.

The rearrangement links TRBV6-5 to TRBJ2-1; D ambiguous. V lost 0 bases and J lost 7, with 7 bases in between. The CDR3 is made up of 13 amino acids. In germline, CDR1 is MNHEY, CDR2 SVGAGI. CDR3 sequence: CASSYSRVNEQFF. The CDR3 DNA is TGTGCCAGCAGTTACTCCCGGGTAAATGAGCAGTTCTTC.

This clonotype has ten or more counts. This sequence joins TRBV7-6 and TRBJ2-3; TRBD2 matches at 7 bases. Trimming cost V 5 bases and J 3 bases; bases outside gene matches: 2. The CDR3 is 13 amino acids. Per germline, CDR1 SGHVS and CDR2 FNYEAQ. Written as DNA, the CDR3 is TGTGCCAGCAGCCGCGGGAGAACAGATACGCAGTATTTT. Protein sequence: CASSRGRTDTQYF.

This clonotype appeared a single time. The chain recombines TRBV9 with TRBJ1-1; TRBD1 agrees at 7 bases. Per germline, CDR1 SGDLS and CDR2 YYNGEE. V was pared by 3 bases and J by 3 bases, with 11 bases of the junction left unmatched. The CDR3 covers 16 residues. CDR3 residues: CASSADLQGSYTEAFF. CDR3 in DNA: TGTGCCAGCAGCGCCGATTTACAGGGGTCCTACACTGAAGCTTTCTTT.

DNA for the CDR3: TGTGCCAGCAGTCGTTCCCCTTCACCCCTCCACTTT. Its translation: CASSRSPSPLHF. This rearrangement joins TRBV6-6 to TRBJ1-6; D not resolved. The CDR3 sequence is 12 residues long. V dropped 5 bases and J dropped 9 bases, with 8 bases sitting between them. Germline CDR1 reads MNHNY; CDR2 reads SVGAGI (reference sequence).

V is TRBV11-2 and J is TRBJ1-3; 10 nucleotides align to TRBD1. Trimming at V came to 4 bases and at J to 7 bases, leaving 13 bases not matched to a gene. Germline CDR1 and CDR2: SGHAT and FQNNGV. This CDR3 is built from 17 residues. This CDR3 is CASSSTGGEDWGNTIYF. Written as DNA, the CDR3 is TGTGCCAGCAGCTCGACAGGGGGCGAGGATTGGGGGAACACCATATATTTT.

This chain connects TRBV7-6 to TRBJ2-1; D ambiguous. This CDR3 contains 12 residues. Trimming cost V 5 bases and J 12 bases, with 14 bases left between them. Germline CDR1 reads SGHVS; CDR2 reads FNYEAQ. The CDR3 DNA reads as TGTGCCAGCAGCACTACGACACTGAGGCAGTTCTTC. Protein sequence: CASSTTTLRQFF. Drawing the rest from reference TRBV7-6 and TRBJ2-1, the complete variable domain is GAGVSQSPRYKVTKRGQDVALRCDPISGHVSLYWYRQALGQGPEFLTYFNYEAQQDKSGLPNDRFSAERPEGSISTLTIQRTEQRDSAMYRCASSTTTLRQFFGPGTRLTVL.

The J gene is TRBJ1-1, the V gene TRBV5-6; a weak D match, TRBD1 (5 bases). Germline CDR1 SGHDT, CDR2 YYEEEE. The CDR3 totals 16 residues. The V end lost 7 bases, the J end lost 1 base, and 20 bases lay between the germline ends. In nucleotides, the CDR3 is TGTGCCAGCCATGGAGGGACCGGACACCAGAACACTGAAGCTTTCTTT. It translates to CASHGGTGHQNTEAFF.

V and J are TRBV14 and TRBJ2-5; D uncertain. CDR1 is SGHDN and CDR2 is FVKESK in the germline V gene. Trimming pared 3 bases from V and 2 bases from J, leaving 10 bases between. This CDR3 spans 14 amino acids. The CDR3 loop is CASSQGGAQETQYF. The CDR3 nucleotides read TGTGCCAGCAGCCAGGGCGGTGCGCAAGAGACCCAGTACTTC.

The V gene is TRBV7-2, the J gene TRBJ2-3, with D hard to call. The CDR3 totals 13 residues. Trimming removed 3 bases at V and 0 bases at J, with 4 bases between. Looked up from germline, CDR1 is SGHTA and CDR2 is FQGNSA. The CDR3 bases are TGTGCCAGCAGCTTCCCTAGCACAGATACGCAGTATTTT. Translation: CASSFPSTDTQYF.

This clonotype was seen a few times. The chain carries TRBV6-6 and TRBJ1-2; D ambiguous. The CDR3 runs 12 residues. The germline V gene encodes CDR1 MNHNY and CDR2 SVGAGI (reference sequence). The V gene lost 2 bases and the J gene lost 4 bases, with 5 bases spanning the gap. The CDR3 bases are TGTGCCAGCAGTTACCAGGCCTATGGCTACACCTTC. Amino acids: CASSYQAYGYTF.

The genes are TRBV10-3 and TRBJ2-1; 14 nucleotides match TRBD2. The ends lost 5 bases at V and 10 bases at J; junction bases unmatched: 10. The CDR3 totals 16 residues. Per germline, CDR1 ENHRY and CDR2 SYGVKD. The CDR3 sequence: CAISLGTSGRIGEQFF. CDR3 bases: TGTGCCATCAGTCTCGGGACTAGCGGGAGAATAGGCGAGCAGTTCTTC.

The chain joins TRBV7-9 to TRBJ2-2, with 8 bases that match TRBD1. The CDR3 has 16 residues. Germline V lookup: CDR1 SEHNR, CDR2 FQNEAQ (reference sequence). The ends lost 3 bases at V and 2 bases at J; junction bases unmatched: 5. CDR3: CASSFPGQGNTGELFF. DNA for the CDR3: TGTGCCAGCAGCTTCCCAGGACAGGGAAACACCGGGGAGCTGTTTTTT.

The chain employs TRBV30 and TRBJ1-1; no reliable D call. Germline V gives CDR1 GTSNPN, CDR2 SVGIG (reference sequence). V lost 0 bases to trimming and J lost 6 bases, with 5 bases between them. CDR3 length equals 11 residues. The CDR3 DNA follows: TGTGCCTGGAGTGTACGGCCTGAAGCTTTCTTT. Its translation: CAWSVRPEAFF.

This clonotype was seen only a few times. The chain uses TRBV2 and TRBJ2-7, with D perhaps being TRBD1 or TRBD2 (5 bases each). Germline lookup yields CDR1 SNHLY and CDR2 FYNNEI. The V gene lost 7 bases and the J gene lost 0 bases, with 13 bases spanning the gap. This CDR3 region has 14 residues. The CDR3 is CASKNPGPSYEQYF. The CDR3 nucleotides are TGTGCCAGCAAAAATCCGGGACCCTCCTACGAGCAGTACTTC.